These 29 T cell receptor beta chains originate from one sample sequenced in a study of blood T cells in healthy people across ages. Primed by a sample-barcoded 5' primer and a J-beta primer mix, a second PCR proceeded for roughly 7 to 11 cycles. From the 5' RACE reads, TCRdb called clonotypes with MiXCR, one entry per CDR3 protein. This table holds 1.5 million to 2 million distinct CDR3 sequences, 30% to 35% found once. Sequencing was done on a sample of blood. The receptors come from a woman in her thirties in good health.

The chain is built from TRBV20-1 and TRBJ2-1; D is tentatively TRBD1 or TRBD2 (5 bases each). Trimming cost V 6 bases and J 10 bases, with 22 bases left between them. The CDR3 runs to 14 residues. The germline gives CDR1 DFQATT, CDR2 SNEGSKA (reference sequence). The chain's CDR3 is CSASPQRIRGEQFF. Written as DNA, the CDR3 is TGCAGTGCCTCCCCCCAGCGGATAAGGGGAGAGCAGTTCTTC.

A few counts support this clonotype. A read error is possible here, since a much larger clone lies one base away. The chain links TRBV3-1 to TRBJ2-7, with a weak D call TRBD2 (6 bases). Germline CDR1 LGHDT, CDR2 YNNKEL (reference sequence). The CDR3 is made up of 13 amino acids. The chain's CDR3 is CASSQGGIYERYF. The CDR3 coding sequence is TGTGCCAGCAGCCAGGGGGGTATCTACGAGCGGTACTTC.

The chain carries TRBV7-2 and TRBJ2-1; tentative D call: TRBD1 (6 bases). Germline values: CDR1 SGHTA, CDR2 FQGNSA. The CDR3 is made up of 14 amino acids. The V end lost 4 bases, the J end lost 4 bases, and 11 bases lay between the germline ends. CDR3 sequence reads: CASSSRDTYNEQFF. The CDR3 DNA is TGTGCCAGCAGCTCCCGGGACACTTACAATGAGCAGTTCTTC. Together with reference TRBV7-2 and TRBJ2-1, the CDR3 gives the full variable domain: GAGVSQSPSNKVTEKGKDVELRCDPISGHTALYWYRQSLGQGLEFLIYFQGNSAPDKSGLPSDRFSAERTGGSVSTLTIQRTQQEDSAVYLCASSSRDTYNEQFFGPGTRLTVL.

The V and J genes are TRBV7-2 and TRBJ1-2; 7 nucleotides agree with TRBD1. Germline V gene sequence: CDR1 SGHTA, CDR2 FQGNSA. V lost 4 bases, J lost 5 bases, and 10 bases stayed unmatched. This CDR3 contains 15 residues. The CDR3 here is CASSWTGTARYGYTF. The CDR3 DNA reads TGTGCCAGCAGCTGGACCGGGACAGCTAGATATGGCTACACCTTC. Full variable domain (missing parts from reference TRBV7-2 and TRBJ1-2): GAGVSQSPSNKVTEKGKDVELRCDPISGHTALYWYRQSLGQGLEFLIYFQGNSAPDKSGLPSDRFSAERTGGSVSTLTIQRTQQEDSAVYLCASSWTGTARYGYTFGSGTRLTVV.

The table lists this clonotype with a few counts. V and J are TRBV7-8 and TRBJ2-1; D is undetermined. Germline V lookup: CDR1 SGHVS, CDR2 FQNEAQ. The CDR3 runs 15 residues. The V gene lost 0 bases and the J gene lost 5 bases, with 11 bases spanning the gap. Here the CDR3 reads CASSLAIARDNEQFF. CDR3 DNA: TGTGCCAGCAGCTTAGCAATAGCCCGAGACAATGAGCAGTTCTTC.

This clonotype was picked up many times. This sequence joins TRBV15 and TRBJ2-5, with 9 positions matching TRBD2. This CDR3 has 15 amino acids. The V gene's germline CDR1 is LNHNV and CDR2 YYDKDF (reference sequence). V was clipped by 4 bases and J by 2 bases; unmatched bases: 5. Here the CDR3 reads CATSTKGLAQETQYF. CDR3 in DNA: TGTGCCACCAGCACTAAGGGACTAGCTCAAGAGACCCAGTACTTC.

The chain carries TRBV4-1 and TRBJ1-5; TRBD1 matches 8 bases. The germline gives CDR1 MGHRA, CDR2 YSYEKL. The CDR3 totals 18 residues. The junction had 14 bases not matched to a gene; V was cut back by 0 bases and J by 7 bases. In nucleotides, the CDR3 is TGCGCCAGCAGCCAAGATGTTTGGGATAGGACAGGGCGGCAGCCCCAGCATTTT. Residues: CASSQDVWDRTGRQPQHF.

This chain joins TRBV27 and TRBJ2-1; D unresolved. The CDR3 length is 14 residues. The V end was cut by 4 bases, the J end by 5 bases, with 12 bases between. The V gene's germline CDR1 is MNHEY and CDR2 SMNVEV (reference sequence). This chain's CDR3 is CASSSILLHNEQFF. CDR3 DNA sequence: TGTGCCAGCAGTTCCATCCTCCTCCACAATGAGCAGTTCTTC.

The chain uses TRBV6-1 and TRBJ2-7, with 9 bases identical to TRBD1. The CDR3 loop spans 15 amino acids. Germline-derived CDR1 and CDR2 are MNHNS and SASEGT. The V gene end was trimmed by 6 bases and the J gene end by 4 bases; junction bases not matched to a gene: 10. The CDR3 reads CASRVTGTGKYEQYF. CDR3 nucleotide sequence: TGTGCCAGCAGAGTAACCGGGACAGGGAAATACGAGCAGTACTTC.

V and J are TRBV15 and TRBJ2-6, with D tentatively TRBD1 (6 bases). This CDR3 contains 15 residues. In germline, CDR1 is LNHNV, CDR2 YYDKDF (reference sequence). The V end lost 5 bases, the J end lost 1 base, and 9 bases lay between the germline ends. CDR3 DNA sequence: TGTGCCACCAGCCCAAGGGGGTCTGGGGCCAACGTCCTGACTTTC. Residues: CATSPRGSGANVLTF.

This clonotype was seen a few times. The chain carries TRBV20-1 and TRBJ2-7, with 8 bases lining up with TRBD1. V trimming: 4 bases; J trimming: 3 bases; junction bases outside the gene matches: 5. The CDR3 runs to 13 residues. The germline V gene has CDR1 DFQATT and CDR2 SNEGSKA (reference sequence). CDR3 region: CSATPDRDYEQYF. The CDR3 nucleotides read TGCAGTGCTACCCCGGACAGGGACTACGAGCAGTACTTC.

The rearrangement joins TRBV5-1 to TRBJ2-1, with 7 bases that match TRBD2. CDR3 size: 17 residues. V was pared by 1 base and J by 4 bases, with 11 bases of the junction left unmatched. Germline assignment: CDR1 SGHRS and CDR2 YFSETQ. The CDR3 protein is CASSLLGGEYAYNEQFF. CDR3 bases: TGCGCCAGCAGCTTGTTGGGGGGGGAGTATGCTTACAATGAGCAGTTCTTC.

This clonotype was observed a few times. The V call is TRBV20-1, the J call TRBJ2-3; weak D call: TRBD1 (5 bases). The CDR3 extends over 13 amino acids. With 3 bases removed from V and 2 bases from J, the gap between germline ends came to 9 bases. Germline CDR1 is DFQATT and CDR2 is SNEGSKA (reference sequence). CDR3 DNA: TGCAGTGCTAGGACAGAGATCACAGATACGCAGTATTTT. This translates into CSARTEITDTQYF.

This clonotype was found once. This chain joins TRBV7-8 and TRBJ1-5, with TRBD1 as a possible D gene (6 bases). The CDR3 runs to 16 residues. Germline V gives CDR1 SGHVS, CDR2 FQNEAQ. Deletions cut 3 bases from V and 3 bases from J, with 15 bases between. The CDR3 loop is CASSLEGGMNNQPQHF. Written as DNA, the CDR3 is TGTGCCAGCAGCTTGGAGGGGGGAATGAACAATCAGCCCCAGCATTTT.

The chain joins TRBV5-1 to TRBJ1-2; D is possibly TRBD1 (6 bases). V was pared by 4 bases and J by 5 bases, with 21 bases between. CDR1 and CDR2 (germline): SGHRS, YFSETQ. The CDR3 consists of 16 residues. CDR3 DNA sequence: TGCGCCAGCAGCCGCCGCGGGGACGCAGGGGTGTATGGCTACACCTTC. It encodes CASSRRGDAGVYGYTF.

This clonotype has a handful of counts. The rearrangement uses TRBV13 and TRBJ2-1, with 12 bases identical to TRBD2. V was clipped by 4 bases and J by 8 bases; unmatched bases: 6. The germline V gene encodes CDR1 PRHDT and CDR2 FYEKMQ (reference sequence). CDR3 length: 15 amino acids. In DNA form, the CDR3 reads TGTGCCAGCAGCTACGGACTAGCGGGGATCCATGAGCAGTTCTTC. Translated, it gives CASSYGLAGIHEQFF.

This clonotype appeared a few times. V is TRBV5-1 and J is TRBJ1-4, with 7 nucleotides matching TRBD1. V lost 0 bases, J lost 8 bases, and 4 bases stayed unmatched. Germline loops: CDR1 SGHRS, CDR2 YFSETQ. This CDR3 spans 14 amino acids. CDR3 residues: CASSLAGGREKLFF. DNA of the CDR3: TGCGCCAGCAGCTTGGCAGGGGGTCGAGAAAAACTGTTTTTT.

The rearrangement links TRBV20-1 to TRBJ1-1; TRBD1 matches 9 bases. Germline V CDR1 and CDR2: DFQATT, SNEGSKA (reference sequence). The trim removed 3 bases at V and 0 bases at J, leaving 17 bases unmatched. This CDR3 has 19 amino acids. The CDR3 sequence: CSARTTILGQGSMNTEAFF. CDR3 DNA: TGCAGTGCTAGGACGACCATTCTGGGACAGGGTTCCATGAACACTGAAGCTTTCTTT.

This clonotype has at least ten counts. The chain carries TRBV12-3 or TRBV12-4 and TRBJ1-4; D possibly corresponds to TRBD1 (5 bases). This CDR3 has 14 amino acids. Trimming stripped 3 bases from V and 7 bases from J, with 12 bases between. The CDR3: CASSLGGGSEKLFF. The CDR3 nucleotides are TGTGCCAGCAGTTTGGGGGGGGGAAGTGAAAAACTGTTTTTT.

This clonotype was recorded once. The chain has TRBV19 and TRBJ2-1; D perhaps matches TRBD2 (5 bases). The CDR3 is 17 residues long. Trimming stripped 3 bases from V and 4 bases from J, with 19 bases between. CDR1 is LNHDA, CDR2 SQIVND, per germline (reference sequence). The CDR3 reads CASSMNPGSPRYNEQFF. The CDR3 bases are TGTGCCAGTAGTATGAACCCGGGGAGCCCAAGGTACAATGAGCAGTTCTTC.

This clonotype was seen ten or more times. The rearrangement uses TRBV7-3 and TRBJ2-5, with TRBD2 identical over 7 bases. The CDR3 spans 14 residues. Germline trimming cut 5 bases from V and 1 base from J; bases unmatched to any gene: 4. Germline lookup yields CDR1 SGHTA and CDR2 FQGTGA. The CDR3 is CASSPGGGQETQYF. CDR3 in DNA: TGTGCCAGCAGCCCTGGGGGGGGCCAAGAGACCCAGTACTTC.

The rearrangement joins TRBV19 to TRBJ2-3; possible D gene TRBD2, 6 bases. V lost 5 bases and J 2 bases, leaving 20 bases between the germline ends. The germline V gene encodes CDR1 LNHDA and CDR2 SQIVND (reference sequence). The CDR3 length is 17 residues. DNA for the CDR3: TGTGCCAGTAGTGCCCGTCTGGTAGCGGCAACCACAGATACGCAGTATTTT. Its protein is CASSARLVAATTDTQYF.

In this sample, this clonotype turned up many times. The CDR3 DNA follows: TGTGCCAGCAGCTCGCCCGGGACAGGGAACACTGAAGCTTTCTTT. This translates into CASSSPGTGNTEAFF. This chain connects TRBV7-9 to TRBJ1-1, with 8 positions matching TRBD1. CDR3 length: 15 amino acids. V lost 4 bases and J lost 1; bases outside the gene matches: 5. Germline V gene data show CDR1 as SEHNR and CDR2 as FQNEAQ (reference sequence).

This clonotype was observed many times. This chain links TRBV5-1 with TRBJ2-7; 10 positions agree with TRBD1. Trimming took 1 base from V and 6 from J; bases not matched to a gene: 7. The CDR3 is 15 residues long. Germline values: CDR1 SGHRS, CDR2 YFSETQ. This chain's CDR3 is CASSLRGDRGGEQYF. In DNA, the CDR3 is TGCGCCAGCAGCTTGAGGGGGGACAGGGGCGGCGAGCAGTACTTC. Full variable domain (outside the CDR3, taken from reference TRBV5-1 and TRBJ2-7): KAGVTQTPRYLIKTRGQQVTLSCSPISGHRSVSWYQQTPGQGLQFLFEYFSETQRNKGNFPGRFSGRQFSNSRSEMNVSTLELGDSALYLCASSLRGDRGGEQYFGPGTRLTVT.

In this sample, this clonotype turned up a few times. The V gene is TRBV10-3, the J gene TRBJ2-5; D call uncertain. V lost 2 bases, J lost 2 bases, and 9 bases lay in between. The CDR3 loop spans 14 amino acids. The germline gives CDR1 ENHRY, CDR2 SYGVKD. CDR3 residues: CAISEPRQQETQYF. The CDR3 bases are TGTGCCATCAGTGAGCCTCGCCAACAAGAGACCCAGTACTTC.

At least ten counts were recorded for this clonotype. The V call is TRBV9, the J call TRBJ2-3, with D uncertain. This CDR3 region has 12 residues. Germline CDR1 and CDR2: SGDLS and YYNGEE. The ends were cut back, 0 bases at V and 10 bases at J, with 9 bases in the middle. The CDR3 protein is CASSVGFSAQYF. CDR3 bases: TGTGCCAGCAGCGTAGGATTCAGCGCGCAGTATTTT.

A few counts support this clonotype. The chain employs TRBV12-3 or TRBV12-4 and TRBJ1-6; TRBD1 agrees at 10 bases. This CDR3 has 14 amino acids. The V and J ends lost 6 bases and 10 bases, in that order; junction bases with no gene match: 6. CDR3 region: CASSTGTGESPLHF. In nucleotides, the CDR3 is TGTGCCAGCAGCACCGGGACAGGGGAATCACCCCTCCACTTT.

This chain uses TRBV7-2 with TRBJ2-1; D is possibly TRBD1 (6 bases). CDR1 and CDR2 (germline): SGHTA, FQGNSA. This CDR3 contains 15 residues. V was pared by 3 bases and J by 9 bases, with 18 bases between. CDR3 region: CASSFGQKITIEQFF. As DNA, the CDR3 is TGTGCCAGCAGCTTTGGACAGAAAATTACAATTGAGCAGTTCTTC.

Turning to this clonotype: An end of the junction does not agree with germline; a read error may underlie this. The chain uses TRBV6-2 or TRBV6-3 and TRBJ1-2; D possibly corresponds to TRBD1 (5 bases). Germline CDR1 MNHEY, CDR2 SVGEGT. The CDR3 is 14 amino acids. DNA of the CDR3: TGTGCTAGCAGTTACTCGTCAGGGAGTTATGGCTACACCTTC. This translates into CASSYSSGSYGYTF.